Listed here are 23 T cell receptor beta chains from one sample, sequenced in a study of post-analysis software for immune sequencing data. What these receptors recognize is not known. Study-level findings and limits: Comparison of patients with controls showed five or six TRBV segments more frequent in patients, TRBV5-6, TRBV5-1 and TRBV20-1 among them.

Incorporated into the TCR beta cDNA libraries were unique molecular identifiers, which served to reduce PCR and sequencing biases. MiXCR, run by TCRdb on the PCR reads, gives a single entry per CDR3 protein. The data show roughly 540,000 distinct CDR3 sequences, approximately 34% seen once. The sequenced sample consisted of blood. The receptors originated from a girl between 2 and 17 years old with multiple sclerosis.

This chain joins TRBV5-8 and TRBJ2-7, with 9 nucleotides matching TRBD2. Germline values: CDR1 SGHTS, CDR2 YDEGEE. Unmatched junction bases numbered 7, after V lost 6 bases and J lost 6 bases. The CDR3 is made up of 13 amino acids. The CDR3 DNA is TGTGCCAGCATCTGGGGACTAGCCGGCGAGCAGTACTTC. Translation: CASIWGLAGEQYF. Full variable domain (outside the CDR3, taken from reference TRBV5-8 and TRBJ2-7): EAGVTQSPTHLIKTRGQQATLRCSPISGHTSVYWYQQALGLGLQFLLWYDEGEERNRGNFPPRFSGRQFPNYSSELNVNALELEDSALYLCASIWGLAGEQYFGPGTRLTVT.

A remark on this clonotype: At one boundary the junction diverges from the germline segment, which might be a read error. The rearrangement joins TRBV6-6 to TRBJ2-6; D is ambiguous. The CDR3 is 16 amino acids. Germline loops: CDR1 MNHNY, CDR2 SVGAGI (reference sequence). In DNA form, the CDR3 reads TGTGCCGGCAGTCTCAACCAGGATTCTGGGGCCAACGTCCTGACTTTC. It is translated as CAGSLNQDSGANVLTF.

Notes on this clonotype: One end of the junction does not line up with germline, which may come from a read error. The chain links TRBV5-1 to TRBJ2-1, with 10 positions matching TRBD2. The CDR3 totals 16 residues. The germline V gene has CDR1 SGHRS and CDR2 YFSETQ. The CDR3 region is CAGSLVASGGYNEQFF. The DNA of the CDR3 is TGCGCCGGCAGCTTGGTGGCTAGCGGGGGCTACAATGAGCAGTTCTTC.

The chain combines TRBV7-3 with TRBJ2-2, with D unresolved. V was cut by 0 bases and J by 6 bases, with 14 bases left in between. Per germline, CDR1 SGHTA and CDR2 FQGTGA. The CDR3 length is 16 residues. In DNA form, the CDR3 reads TGTGCCAGCAGCTTAACGGGCATGGACGGGCCCGGGGAGCTGTTTTTT. Translation gives CASSLTGMDGPGELFF. Filled out from reference TRBV7-3 and TRBJ2-2, the complete variable domain reads GAGVSQTPSNKVTEKGKYVELRCDPISGHTALYWYRQSLGQGPEFLIYFQGTGAADDSGLPNDRFFAVRPEGSVSTLKIQRTERGDSAVYLCASSLTGMDGPGELFFGEGSRLTVL.

The chain combines TRBV7-9 with TRBJ1-2; TRBD1 matches 9 bases. Trimming removed 4 bases from V and 5 bases from J; junction bases left unmatched: 11. The CDR3 loop spans 16 amino acids. Germline CDR1 reads SEHNR; CDR2 reads FQNEAQ (reference sequence). CDR3 sequence reads: CASSSRDREKEYGYTF. CDR3 nucleotide sequence: TGTGCCAGCAGCTCCCGGGACAGGGAAAAAGAGTATGGCTACACCTTC.

This clonotype was recorded a few times. The genes are TRBV9 and TRBJ1-6, with TRBD1 identical over 7 bases. The trim removed 3 bases at V and 10 bases at J, leaving 7 bases unmatched. The CDR3 loop spans 14 amino acids. CDR1 is SGDLS, CDR2 YYNGEE, per germline. In DNA form, the CDR3 reads TGTGCCAGCAGCGCCGACAGGGTACGCTCACCCCTCCACTTT. Its protein is CASSADRVRSPLHF.

This clonotype was seen a single time. This chain connects TRBV12-3 or TRBV12-4 to TRBJ1-5, with 9 bases that match TRBD1. The CDR3 runs to 14 residues. V shed 6 bases, J shed 7 bases, and the junction held 7 bases outside the gene matches. CDR3 protein: CASRKQGAGQPQHF. In DNA form, the CDR3 reads TGTGCCAGCAGGAAACAGGGGGCAGGGCAGCCCCAGCATTTT.

The chain employs TRBV5-1 and TRBJ1-1; no firm D call. V was shortened by 1 base and J by 7 bases, with 5 bases between the two germline ends. Germline values: CDR1 SGHRS, CDR2 YFSETQ. The CDR3 extends over 11 amino acids. The CDR3 nucleotides read TGCGCCAGCAGCTTGTTAGGTGAAGCTTTCTTT. It translates to CASSLLGEAFF.

The chain combines TRBV29-1 with TRBJ2-5; D is ambiguous. The CDR3 covers 12 residues. Trimming cost V 4 bases and J 4 bases, with 10 bases left between them. Per germline, CDR1 SQVTM and CDR2 ANQGSEA. The CDR3 spells CSVAEEPETQYF. In nucleotides, the CDR3 is TGCAGCGTTGCCGAAGAGCCAGAGACCCAGTACTTC.

The V and J genes are TRBV20-1 and TRBJ2-5; D gene uncertain. CDR1 is DFQATT, CDR2 SNEGSKA, per germline (reference sequence). With 3 bases removed from V and 11 bases from J, the gap between germline ends came to 13 bases. The CDR3 length is 11 residues. The CDR3 bases are TGCAGTGCTAGGTTTTCGAAAGAGCAGTACTTC. Its translation is CSARFSKEQYF.

This clonotype was seen more than once but under ten times. V is TRBV7-2 and J is TRBJ2-7; 8 bases align to TRBD2. Germline loops: CDR1 SGHTA, CDR2 FQGNSA. After removal of 1 base from V and 5 bases from J, the junction contained 10 bases not matched to a gene. The CDR3 contains 16 residues. The CDR3, as DNA: TGTGCCAGCAGCTTAGAAGAACGGACTAGCTTCCACGAGCAGTACTTC. This codes for CASSLEERTSFHEQYF.

The chain combines TRBV12-3 or TRBV12-4 with TRBJ1-6; D ambiguous. This CDR3 comprises 13 residues. Trimming shortened V by 4 bases and J by 8 bases, and 9 bases separated the two germline ends. The DNA for the CDR3 is TGTGCCAGCAGTTCCCGGCAGGATTCACCCCTCCACTTT. Translating gives CASSSRQDSPLHF.

This clonotype was seen only a few times. CDR3 sequence (DNA): TGTGCCAGCAGCGAGGGACTAGCGGGGGGGCCTGAGCAGTTCTTC. It codes for CASSEGLAGGPEQFF. The V call is TRBV7-2, the J call TRBJ2-1, with 16 bases aligning to TRBD2. The V gene end was trimmed by 5 bases and the J gene end by 9 bases; junction bases not matched to a gene: 4. The CDR3 runs 15 residues. Germline loops: CDR1 SGHTA, CDR2 FQGNSA.

This clonotype was seen more than once but under ten times. The chain joins TRBV27 to TRBJ1-1; no firm D call. The germline V gene encodes CDR1 MNHEY and CDR2 SMNVEV (reference sequence). Trimming removed 1 base from V and 8 bases from J, with 11 bases in between. The CDR3 is made up of 13 amino acids. Here the CDR3 DNA reads TGTGCCAGCAGTTTATTACGGACTCGGGAAGCTTTCTTT. It codes for CASSLLRTREAFF.

V gene TRBV20-1 combines with J gene TRBJ2-7; D perhaps matches TRBD2 (6 bases). The germline V gene encodes CDR1 DFQATT and CDR2 SNEGSKA (reference sequence). The CDR3 is made up of 14 amino acids. Between the trimmed V and J ends, which lost 6 bases and 5 bases, there was a span of 20 bases. The CDR3 nucleotides are TGCAGTGCCGGAAGGTGGCAGGAGGGGAACGAGCAGTACTTC. This codes for CSAGRWQEGNEQYF.

The V and J genes are TRBV5-1 and TRBJ2-5, with D perhaps assigned TRBD1 or TRBD2 (6 bases each). The V gene lost 4 bases and the J gene lost 2 bases, with 15 bases spanning the gap. CDR1 and CDR2 from the germline V gene are SGHRS and YFSETQ. The CDR3 length is 15 residues. The chain's CDR3 is CASSVEGGLQETQYF. The CDR3, as DNA: TGCGCCAGCAGCGTCGAGGGGGGACTGCAAGAGACCCAGTACTTC.

The rearrangement links TRBV25-1 to TRBJ1-1; 7 bases map to TRBD1. Losses at the gene ends were 4 bases for V and 4 bases for J; bases not matched to a gene: 3. The CDR3 is made up of 13 amino acids. CDR1 and CDR2 (germline): MGHDK, SYGVNS. The CDR3 loop is CASSAAGGTEAFF. The CDR3 DNA reads as TGTGCCAGCAGTGCGGCAGGGGGCACTGAAGCTTTCTTT.

This clonotype was counted only a few times. V usage is TRBV6-5 and J usage is TRBJ2-1; D not resolved. This CDR3 spans 14 amino acids. V lost 2 bases and J lost 5, with 10 bases in between. The V gene's germline CDR1 is MNHEY and CDR2 SVGAGI. CDR3 sequence: CASSYAWGDNEQFF. The CDR3 nucleotides read TGTGCCAGCAGTTACGCGTGGGGTGACAATGAGCAGTTCTTC.

The J gene is TRBJ2-5, the V gene TRBV20-1; D may be TRBD2 (5 bases). The V and J ends lost 1 base and 3 bases respectively, with 15 bases between them. Germline V gives CDR1 DFQATT, CDR2 SNEGSKA (reference sequence). The CDR3 totals 15 residues. The CDR3 nucleotides read TGCAGTGCTAGAGGGTCACCTGACGGGGAAGAGACCCAGTACTTC. It is translated as CSARGSPDGEETQYF.

This chain joins TRBV29-1 and TRBJ2-7; TRBD2 might be the D (5 bases). This CDR3 comprises 12 residues. Germline CDR1 SQVTM, CDR2 ANQGSEA. CDR3 nucleotides: TGCGGCGGGTCCTTCGGGTACAATGAGCAGTACTTC. Amino acid sequence: CGGSFGYNEQYF.

The rearrangement links TRBV5-1 to TRBJ1-4; D gene unclear. The CDR3 covers 17 residues. Germline V CDR1 and CDR2: SGHRS, YFSETQ. Trimming took 5 bases from V and 4 from J, leaving 21 bases between them. The CDR3 here is CASRGSVGSRLNEKLFF. CDR3 nucleotide sequence: TGCGCCAGCAGAGGAAGTGTTGGGAGTCGGCTTAATGAAAAACTGTTTTTT.

V and J are TRBV20-1 and TRBJ2-1; 8 bases fit TRBD1. V lost 6 bases and J lost 1; bases outside the gene matches: 5. The CDR3 consists of 14 residues. Germline V gene lookup returns CDR1 DFQATT and CDR2 SNEGSKA (reference sequence). CDR3 protein: CSADRGVSYNEQFF. CDR3 coding DNA: TGCAGTGCCGACAGGGGTGTGTCCTACAATGAGCAGTTCTTC.

The chain recombines TRBV5-4 with TRBJ2-7, with D possibly TRBD2 on 5 matching bases. The J call is doubtful: the DNA matches TRBJ2-5 better. The germline gives CDR1 SGHNT, CDR2 YYREEE (reference sequence). This CDR3 has 13 residues. This CDR3 reads CASRSGPEGTQYF. CDR3 nucleotides: TGTGCCAGCAGAAGCGGTCCGGAAGGGACCCAGTACTTC.